The 31 T cell receptor beta chains below all came from one sample that was sequenced in a study of blood T cells in healthy people across ages. PCR was performed a second time for roughly 6 to 12 cycles using a sample-barcoded 5' primer and a J-beta primer mix. One entry per CDR3 protein, called by TCRdb with MiXCR from the 5' RACE reads. Of fewer than 800,000 distinct CDR3 sequences in the sample, 25% are singletons; the top ten hold 8% to 10%. In addition, the sample was reused for a study of T cells of mothers and their children.

Sequenced sample: blood. These receptors all stem from a boy between 10 and 17 years old in good health.

The CDR3 here is CSVESQNTEAFF. CDR3 DNA: TGCAGCGTTGAAAGTCAGAACACTGAAGCTTTCTTT. The chain combines TRBV29-1 with TRBJ1-1; no clear D gene. The CDR3 spans 12 residues. Germline V lookup: CDR1 SQVTM, CDR2 ANQGSEA. Trimming removed 2 bases at V and 1 base at J, with 5 bases between. Variable domain in full (rest from reference TRBV29-1 and TRBJ1-1): SAVISQKPSRDICQRGTSLTIQCQVDSQVTMMFWYRQQPGQSLTLIATANQGSEATYESGFVIDKFPISRPNLTFSTLTVSNMSPEDSSIYLCSVESQNTEAFFGQGTRLTVV.

The table lists this clonotype with a few counts. J is TRBJ2-1 and V is TRBV19, with D maybe TRBD2 (6 bases). The CDR3 length is 16 residues. Germline assignment: CDR1 LNHDA and CDR2 SQIVND (reference sequence). Trimming left V 5 bases short and J 2 bases short, with 16 bases between. The CDR3 sequence is CASSDTMGGPYNEQFF. The DNA for the CDR3 is TGTGCCAGTAGTGATACTATGGGAGGTCCCTACAATGAGCAGTTCTTC.

This clonotype was counted only a few times. This chain connects TRBV5-1 to TRBJ2-1; D remains ambiguous. Per germline, CDR1 SGHRS and CDR2 YFSETQ. CDR3 length: 13 residues. Trimming removed 6 bases at V and 0 bases at J, with 7 bases between. This CDR3 reads CASKQDSYNEQFF. The DNA for the CDR3 is TGCGCCAGCAAACAAGACTCCTACAATGAGCAGTTCTTC.

This clonotype appeared a few times. The V and J genes are TRBV19 and TRBJ1-5; D is perhaps TRBD1 (5 bases). The CDR3 contains 15 residues. Trimming cost V 3 bases and J 5 bases, with 14 bases left between them. Looked up from germline, CDR1 is LNHDA and CDR2 is SQIVND (reference sequence). This chain's CDR3 is CASSMGRIGDQPQHF. As DNA, the CDR3 is TGTGCCAGTAGTATGGGGCGAATTGGGGATCAGCCCCAGCATTTT.

The gene calls are TRBV12-3 or TRBV12-4 and TRBJ2-2; 11 bases agree with TRBD2. The CDR3 runs 15 residues. J lost 5 bases, V lost 7 bases, and 6 bases had no gene match. CDR3 amino acids: CASTIAGGRTGELFF. The CDR3 region has the DNA TGTGCCAGCACAATAGCGGGGGGGCGGACCGGGGAGCTGTTTTTT.

The V call is TRBV28, the J call TRBJ1-3, with 8 bases aligning to TRBD1. The germline V gene has CDR1 MDHEN and CDR2 SYDVKM. With V trimmed by 3 bases and J by 0 bases, 7 bases remained unmatched. This CDR3 is built from 17 residues. The CDR3 DNA sequence: TGTGCCAGCAGTTTTATCCGGGACAGGTCCTCTGGAAACACCATATATTTT. It translates to CASSFIRDRSSGNTIYF.

There are a few counts of this clonotype. This chain joins TRBV7-9 and TRBJ2-5; D could derive from TRBD1 or TRBD2 (6 bases each). The V end lost 5 bases, the J end lost 5 bases, and 18 bases lay between the germline ends. Germline CDR1 and CDR2: SEHNR and FQNEAQ (reference sequence). The CDR3 is 15 amino acids. The CDR3 bases are TGTGCCAGCAGCCCCCCGGGGGCCAACTTGGAGACCCAGTACTTC. It is translated as CASSPPGANLETQYF. Based on the CDR3 plus reference TRBV7-9 and TRBJ2-5, the full variable domain is DTGVSQNPRHKITKRGQNVTFRCDPISEHNRLYWYRQTLGQGPEFLTYFQNEAQLEKSRLLSDRFSAERPKGSFSTLEIQRTEQGDSAMYLCASSPPGANLETQYFGPGTRLLVL.

This clonotype was counted between two and nine times. This sequence joins TRBV4-2 and TRBJ2-3; D is perhaps TRBD2 (6 bases). V gave up 0 bases and J gave up 3 bases, with 13 bases separating them. This CDR3 has 16 residues. CDR1 is LGHNA, CDR2 YNFKEQ, per germline. The CDR3 protein is CASSQDTEGPTDTQYF. The DNA for the CDR3 is TGTGCCAGCAGCCAAGATACGGAGGGACCTACAGATACGCAGTATTTT.

Only a few counts were recorded for this clonotype. The chain has TRBV7-2 and TRBJ1-2; the D is unclear. There are 15 residues in the CDR3. V lost 3 bases and J 6 bases, leaving 17 bases between the germline ends. Germline loops: CDR1 SGHTA, CDR2 FQGNSA. CDR3 region: CASSFYPGYIDGYTF. The CDR3 nucleotides read TGTGCCAGCAGCTTTTACCCGGGATATATTGATGGCTACACCTTC. Variable domain in full (rest from reference TRBV7-2 and TRBJ1-2): GAGVSQSPSNKVTEKGKDVELRCDPISGHTALYWYRQSLGQGLEFLIYFQGNSAPDKSGLPSDRFSAERTGGSVSTLTIQRTQQEDSAVYLCASSFYPGYIDGYTFGSGTRLTVV.

This clonotype has more than one count but fewer than ten. DNA for the CDR3: TGTGCCAGCAGTTTATCAGGCGGAGGTGGCGAGCAGTACTTC. Translated, it gives CASSLSGGGGEQYF. The chain recombines TRBV28 with TRBJ2-7, with TRBD2 as a possible D gene (5 bases). V lost 1 base and J lost 6, with 13 bases in between. The CDR3 is 14 residues long. Per germline, CDR1 MDHEN and CDR2 SYDVKM. Full variable domain (remainder filled in from reference TRBV28 and TRBJ2-7): DVKVTQSSRYLVKRTGEKVFLECVQDMDHENMFWYRQDPGLGLRLIYFSYDVKMKEKGDIPEGYSVSREKKERFSLILESASTNQTSMYLCASSLSGGGGEQYFGPGTRLTVT.

This clonotype has more than one count but fewer than ten. V is TRBV29-1 and J is TRBJ2-1; possible D gene TRBD1, 6 bases. The CDR3 runs to 14 residues. Germline CDR1 reads SQVTM; CDR2 reads ANQGSEA. The CDR3 nucleotides are TGCTGCGCCGCGTACAGGGTAGAATACAATGAGCAGTTCTTC. Its translation: CCAAYRVEYNEQFF.

This clonotype was recorded a few times. The rearrangement links TRBV7-2 to TRBJ2-5; 9 bases map to TRBD1. V gave up 5 bases and J gave up 2 bases; unmatched junction bases: 3. Germline values: CDR1 SGHTA, CDR2 FQGNSA. CDR3 length: 14 amino acids. CDR3 loop: CASSKGQGQETQYF. As DNA, the CDR3 is TGTGCCAGCAGCAAGGGACAGGGTCAAGAGACCCAGTACTTC.

This clonotype came up many times. The gene calls are TRBV7-3 and TRBJ2-5, with D uncertain. V was trimmed by 0 bases and J by 8 bases, leaving 10 bases between them. The germline V gene encodes CDR1 SGHTA and CDR2 FQGTGA. The CDR3 covers 13 residues. CDR3 DNA: TGTGCCAGCAGCTTAACCTTGCAAGGAACCCAGTACTTC. It encodes CASSLTLQGTQYF.

The chain combines TRBV28 with TRBJ2-5; D may be TRBD1 (6 bases). Germline assignment: CDR1 MDHEN and CDR2 SYDVKM. V dropped 6 bases and J dropped 5 bases, with 19 bases sitting between them. The CDR3 spans 15 residues. The CDR3 protein is CASSIVGALRETQYF. DNA of the CDR3: TGTGCCAGCAGCATCGTGGGGGCGCTGAGGGAGACCCAGTACTTC.

The V and J genes are TRBV28 and TRBJ2-7; tentative D call: TRBD2 (6 bases). Germline V lookup: CDR1 MDHEN, CDR2 SYDVKM. This CDR3 contains 14 residues. Trimming stripped 3 bases from V and 3 bases from J, with 12 bases between. DNA for the CDR3: TGTGCCAGCAGTTTTCCGGGACTTAACTACGAGCAGTACTTC. The encoded protein is CASSFPGLNYEQYF.

The V gene is TRBV19, the J gene TRBJ1-5; perhaps TRBD1 as D (6 bases). Germline CDR1 LNHDA, CDR2 SQIVND (reference sequence). The CDR3 runs to 15 residues. Deletions cut 0 bases from V and 6 bases from J, with 12 bases between. The CDR3 DNA sequence: TGTGCCAGTAGTATAGATACAGGGTCCGGTCAGCCCCAGCATTTT. It encodes CASSIDTGSGQPQHF.

The sample holds a few counts of this clonotype. The V call is TRBV10-3, the J call TRBJ1-4; 10 nucleotides match TRBD1. Germline V lookup: CDR1 ENHRY, CDR2 SYGVKD. CDR3 size: 16 residues. V dropped 0 bases and J dropped 8; count of bases not matched to a gene: 6. The CDR3 loop is CAISESSTGGMEKLFF. The DNA of the CDR3 is TGTGCCATCAGTGAGTCGTCGACAGGGGGCATGGAAAAACTGTTTTTT.

This clonotype came up once. The chain couples TRBV11-2 to TRBJ1-2, with TRBD1 as a possible D gene (5 bases). Germline V lookup: CDR1 SGHAT, CDR2 FQNNGV. There are 15 residues in the CDR3. Trimming left V 1 base short and J 8 bases short, with 17 bases between. DNA of the CDR3: TGTGCCAGCAGCTTAGGTGGCAGGCCGGGGGAAGGCTACACCTTC. It translates to CASSLGGRPGEGYTF. The variable domain in full, with the rest retrieved from reference TRBV11-2 and TRBJ1-2, is EAGVAQSPRYKIIEKRQSVAFWCNPISGHATLYWYQQILGQGPKLLIQFQNNGVVDDSQLPKDRFSAERLKGVDSTLKIQPAKLEDSAVYLCASSLGGRPGEGYTFGSGTRLTVV.

V is TRBV2 and J is TRBJ2-4, with 7 bases aligning to TRBD1. J was trimmed by 6 bases and V by 6 bases; bases with no gene match: 5. The germline V gene has CDR1 SNHLY and CDR2 FYNNEI. The CDR3 has 13 residues. The CDR3 spells CASSPGTANIQYF. The CDR3 DNA is TGTGCCAGCAGCCCGGGGACAGCAAACATTCAGTACTTC.

In this sample, this clonotype turned up once. The chain uses TRBV5-1 and TRBJ1-1; D not certain. V lost 2 bases and J lost 1, with 6 bases in between. Germline V gives CDR1 SGHRS, CDR2 YFSETQ. CDR3 length equals 13 residues. CDR3 in DNA: TGCGCCAGCAGCTTATTTCAGAACACTGAAGCTTTCTTT. It translates to CASSLFQNTEAFF.

The chain uses TRBV28 and TRBJ2-5, with 11 bases aligning to TRBD2. TRBJ2-7 matches the DNA end more closely, so the J call is doubtful. This CDR3 has 18 amino acids. CDR1 and CDR2 (germline): MDHEN, SYDVKM. In DNA, the CDR3 is TGTGCCAGCAGTTTCTCAGGCCTGGGGACTAGCGGATCCTACGAGCAGTACTTC. It encodes CASSFSGLGTSGSYEQYF.

In DNA form, the CDR3 reads TGTGCCAGCTCACCGTTTCCCTTAGCAACTAATGAAAAACTGTTTTTT. This encodes CASSPFPLATNEKLFF. This sequence joins TRBV18 and TRBJ1-4; D is undetermined. The CDR3 sequence is 16 residues long. Trimming pared 3 bases from V and 0 bases from J, leaving 11 bases between. The germline V gene has CDR1 KGHSH and CDR2 LQKENI.

This clonotype has more than one count but fewer than ten. The genes are TRBV27 and TRBJ2-7; 7 bases fit TRBD2. Germline V gene lookup returns CDR1 MNHEY and CDR2 SMNVEV (reference sequence). This CDR3 contains 16 residues. After removal of 2 bases from V and 3 bases from J, the junction contained 10 bases not matched to a gene. The CDR3 coding sequence is TGTGCCAGCAGTTTAGCGGGGGTAGAAGGGTACTACGAGCAGTACTTC. Amino acid sequence: CASSLAGVEGYYEQYF.

The chain combines TRBV6-2 or TRBV6-3 with TRBJ2-7; D call uncertain. V shed 2 bases and J shed 2 bases, with 4 bases lying between them. Looked up from germline, CDR1 is MNHEY and CDR2 is SVGEGT. The CDR3 length is 12 residues. The CDR3 DNA sequence: TGTGCCAGCAGTTACACGACCTACGAGCAGTACTTC. Encoded protein: CASSYTTYEQYF.

The chain is built from TRBV18 and TRBJ2-2; the D gene is possibly TRBD1 (6 bases). The CDR3 has 16 amino acids. V lost 5 bases, J lost 3 bases, and 16 bases lay in between. Looked up from germline, CDR1 is KGHSH and CDR2 is LQKENI. The CDR3 is CASSSRQDFDTGELFF. CDR3 nucleotide sequence: TGTGCCAGCTCATCTAGACAGGACTTCGACACCGGGGAGCTGTTTTTT.

The genes are TRBV4-1 and TRBJ2-7, with 7 bases identical to TRBD2. The CDR3 is 17 residues long. Trimming cost V 2 bases and J 4 bases; bases outside gene matches: 14. From germline, CDR1 is MGHRA and CDR2 YSYEKL. CDR3 in amino acids: CASSQTLTAGASYEQYF. The CDR3 DNA reads as TGCGCCAGCAGCCAAACCCTAACGGCGGGAGCATCGTACGAGCAGTACTTC.

This clonotype was seen a few times. The chain is built from TRBV7-9 and TRBJ2-2, with 10 bases fitting TRBD1. The ends lost 5 bases at V and 4 bases at J; junction bases unmatched: 4. CDR3 length: 15 amino acids. The germline V gene encodes CDR1 SEHNR and CDR2 FQNEAQ (reference sequence). The CDR3 DNA reads as TGTGCCAGCAGCACGGGACAGGGGATCACCGGGGAGCTGTTTTTT. It yields the protein CASSTGQGITGELFF.

This clonotype was found a few times. This rearrangement joins TRBV12-3 or TRBV12-4 to TRBJ2-1, with 10 bases aligning to TRBD2. The V segment lost 5 bases and the J segment 4 bases; nucleotides outside the gene matches: 5. This CDR3 is 15 amino acids long. The CDR3, as DNA: TGTGCCAGCAGTATCGGACTAGCGGCTTACAATGAGCAGTTCTTC. Its translation: CASSIGLAAYNEQFF.

Regarding this clonotype: One end of the junction fails to match germline, which may point to a read error. V usage is TRBV14 and J usage is TRBJ2-5, with D perhaps matching TRBD2 (6 bases). This CDR3 is 13 amino acids long. Germline-derived CDR1 and CDR2 are SGHDN and FVKESK. The CDR3 DNA is TGTGCAAGCAGGATTAGCGGCCAAGAGACCCAGTACTTC. Translation: CASRISGQETQYF.

This clonotype came up a few times. This chain uses TRBV6-2 or TRBV6-3 with TRBJ1-2; D is uncertain. The V and J ends lost 0 bases and 6 bases respectively, with 5 bases between them. There are 12 residues in the CDR3. Germline lookup yields CDR1 MNHEY and CDR2 SVGEGT. The CDR3 DNA follows: TGTGCCAGCAGTTACTCGGAGGATGGCTACACCTTC. This encodes CASSYSEDGYTF.

This clonotype was seen more than once but under ten times. The chain recombines TRBV2 with TRBJ2-5, with D possibly TRBD2 on 7 matching bases. CDR3 length: 21 residues. The V end lost 2 bases, the J end lost 3 bases, and 31 bases lay between the germline ends. The V gene's germline CDR1 is SNHLY and CDR2 FYNNEI. The CDR3 DNA reads TGTGCCAGCAGTGAATTCTATTTGAGCGGGGAAGACCGGGGGCCAGAAGAGACCCAGTACTTC. Translated: CASSEFYLSGEDRGPEETQYF.